This T cell receptor beta chain was found in a study of control samples from healthy donors and cancer patients. V lost 0 bases and J 6 bases, leaving 5 bases between the germline ends. Germline CDR1 reads SNHLY; CDR2 reads FYNNEI. The CDR3 sequence is 13 residues long. Only in-frame clones appear in the TCRdb table, and some are missing; sequencing was by immunoSEQ multiplex PCR. The table includes tens of thousands of clones, 85% to 90% detected once. The clonotype originates from a woman aged 55 to 70 with head and neck cancer. The chain couples TRBV2 to TRBJ2-2, with D unresolved. The material sequenced was PBMCs. The CDR3 loop reads CASSEAYAGELFF. Written as DNA, the CDR3 is TGTGCCAGCAGTGAAGCGTATGCCGGGGAGCTGTTTTTT.